The T cell receptor (beta chain) described here comes from a study of control samples from healthy donors and cancer patients. V gave up 0 bases and J gave up 4 bases, with 14 bases separating them. Germline V gives CDR1 SGDLS, CDR2 YYNGEE. The CDR3 extends over 15 amino acids. Assay used: immunoSEQ multiplex PCR; TCRdb lists only in-frame clones, some missing. In the table there are 110,000 to 150,000 clones, 75% to 90% of which are singletons. What was sequenced was blood. The TCR comes from a man aged 30 to 39 in good health. This chain uses TRBV9 with TRBJ2-7; tentative D call: TRBD2 (6 bases). The CDR3 is CASSVVPGTQYEQYF. The CDR3 coding sequence is TGTGCCAGCAGCGTAGTTCCGGGGACTCAATACGAGCAGTACTTC.